Each of the 8 T cell receptor beta chains below was sequenced from the same sample in a study of technical replicates of blood from a few donors. The table came from immunoSEQ multiplex PCR; TCRdb's copy has only in-frame clones and leaves some out. Of roughly 68,000 clones in the sample, approximately 90% are singletons; the top ten hold roughly 0.39%. The sample consisted of T cells isolated from PBMCs. These receptors originate from a human donor in good health.

The V and J genes are TRBV19 and TRBJ1-1; 7 positions agree with TRBD1. V shed 3 bases and J 0 bases; nucleotides not matched to a gene: 4. The CDR3 runs 15 residues. Germline CDR1 LNHDA, CDR2 SQIVND (reference sequence). CDR3 protein: CASSINRGLNTEAFF. CDR3 nucleotide sequence: TGTGCCAGTAGTATTAACAGGGGACTGAACACTGAAGCTTTCTTT.

The chain links TRBV10-3 to TRBJ2-2; D not resolved. This CDR3 is 14 amino acids long. V was trimmed by 8 bases and J by 4 bases, leaving 14 bases between them. In germline, CDR1 is ENHRY, CDR2 SYGVKD. CDR3 coding DNA: TGTGCCATCGATAGTGACACAAGCACCGGGGAGCTGTTTTTT. It specifies CAIDSDTSTGELFF.

The chain joins TRBV10-3 to TRBJ1-1; TRBD1 matches at 9 bases. CDR1 and CDR2 (germline): ENHRY, SYGVKD. The CDR3 loop spans 14 amino acids. J lost 8 bases, V lost 6 bases, and 10 bases had no gene match. CDR3 region: CAIRPTGGGSEAFF. CDR3 DNA sequence: TGTGCCATCAGGCCGACAGGGGGGGGATCAGAAGCTTTCTTT.

V and J are TRBV19 and TRBJ1-1; no reliable D call. The CDR3 contains 14 residues. With 3 bases removed from V and 2 bases from J, the gap between germline ends came to 10 bases. Germline CDR1 LNHDA, CDR2 SQIVND (reference sequence). The DNA of the CDR3 is TGTGCCAGTAGTATTCGGGAGACCAACACTGAAGCTTTCTTT. Translating it yields CASSIRETNTEAFF.

This chain connects TRBV29-1 to TRBJ1-1, with 10 bases lining up with TRBD1. Trimming removed 6 bases from V and 6 bases from J; junction bases left unmatched: 10. In germline, CDR1 is SQVTM, CDR2 ANQGSEA. This CDR3 comprises 14 residues. The CDR3 spells CSVQLTGTGAEAFF. The DNA for the CDR3 is TGCAGCGTCCAATTAACCGGGACAGGGGCTGAAGCTTTCTTT.

This clone was detected only once. This chain connects TRBV7-3 to TRBJ2-1, with TRBD2 matching 7 bases. The CDR3 contains 14 residues. The V segment lost 1 base and the J segment 6 bases; nucleotides outside the gene matches: 3. From germline, CDR1 is SGHTA and CDR2 FQGTGA. CDR3 amino acids: CASSLSGSVNEQFF. The CDR3 DNA reads TGTGCCAGCAGCTTAAGCGGGAGTGTCAATGAGCAGTTCTTC. Based on the CDR3 plus reference TRBV7-3 and TRBJ2-1, the full variable domain is GAGVSQTPSNKVTEKGKYVELRCDPISGHTALYWYRQSLGQGPEFLIYFQGTGAADDSGLPNDRFFAVRPEGSVSTLKIQRTERGDSAVYLCASSLSGSVNEQFFGPGTRLTVL.

This rearrangement joins TRBV27 to TRBJ2-7, with 11 nucleotides matching TRBD2. The CDR3 spans 16 residues. Germline CDR1 is MNHEY and CDR2 is SMNVEV (reference sequence). J was trimmed by 0 bases and V by 5 bases; bases with no gene match: 6. As DNA, the CDR3 is TGTGCCAGCAGTCCGGTTAGCGGGAGGGCCTCCTACGAGCAGTACTTC. It encodes CASSPVSGRASYEQYF.

On this clone itself: Compared with germline, one end of the junction differs, possibly owing to a read error. This chain connects TRBV6-6 to TRBJ2-7; D is perhaps TRBD1 (6 bases). The length of the CDR3 is 13 residues. Germline CDR1 MNHNY, CDR2 SVGAGI (reference sequence). The CDR3 DNA reads as TGTGCCAGCAGTTACTCTGACAGGAACCGGGCGGTCTTC. This gives the protein CASSYSDRNRAVF.